One T cell receptor beta chain is described in this entry. The junction departs from the called germline gene at one end, perhaps through a read error. This specimen belongs to a study of tumor and adjacent non-tumor tissue in lung cancer. No cell sorting was done before RNA was extracted from the tissue. Distant lung tissue was collected more than 3 cm away from the tumor edge. A modified ARM-PCR protocol with three rounds of nested PCR amplified TCRbeta. TCRdb fed the multiplex PCR reads into MiXCR, producing one record per CDR3 protein. The sample carries 100,000 or so distinct CDR3 sequences, roughly two thirds recorded once. Germline CDR1 reads SGHKS; CDR2 reads YYEKEE (reference sequence). CDR3 length: 15 residues.

This clonotype was obtained from a man in his thirties or forties with non-small cell lung cancer. The specimen sequenced was distant non-tumor lung tissue. This chain links TRBV5-5 with TRBJ2-3; D is undetermined. The CDR3 sequence is CASSLAGRSTETQYF. CDR3 coding DNA: TGTGCCAGCAGCTTGGCTGGCCGTAGCACAGAAACGCAGTATTTT.